This T cell receptor (beta chain) was recorded in a study of early T cells in non-severe SARS-CoV-2 infection. The library protocol tagged individual cDNA molecules with unique molecular identifiers. TCRdb fed the 5' RACE reads into MiXCR, producing one record per CDR3 protein. The data hold under 70,000 distinct CDR3 sequences, with approximately 10% observed a single time. The CDR3 loop spans 13 amino acids. Germline assignment: CDR1 LGHDT and CDR2 YNNKEL (reference sequence). The V end was cut by 2 bases, the J end by 5 bases, with 10 bases between. In its sample, this clonotype was seen many times.

The sequenced sample was whole blood. The J gene is TRBJ2-7, the V gene TRBV3-1; D is undetermined. The TCR sequence derives from an adult who was a healthcare worker with PCR-confirmed SARS-CoV-2 infection or an uninfected control (not recorded which). The CDR3 region is CASSQSARDEQYF. In DNA, the CDR3 is TGTGCCAGCAGCCAAAGCGCAAGGGACGAGCAGTACTTC.